Listed below are T cell receptor beta chains from one sample, sequenced in a study of Ad26.COV2.S vaccination and SARS-CoV-2 variants. Libraries were prepared by immunoSEQ multiplex PCR; TCRdb keeps only in-frame clonotypes and omits some of them. The sample includes roughly 300,000 clones, 75% to 90% seen only once; the top ten take roughly a tenth. The source was peripheral blood, collected in a trial of Ad26.COV2.S vaccine versus placebo. These receptors originate from a person aged 18-65 years who received the Ad26.COV2.S COVID-19 vaccine or a placebo. The conserved cysteine and the conserved F or W are not part of the CDR3 here. D genes are given only for firm matches.

TRBJ1-1	NA	TRBV10-2	ATRGDTEAF
TRBJ1-6	NA	TRBV25-1	ASSASRGPTSPLH
TRBJ2-6	TRBD1	TRBV19	ASTADRGYLSGANVLT
TRBJ1-5	NA	TRBV19	ASSISQGSNQPQH
TRBJ2-2	TRBD2	TRBV6-2/TRBV6-3	ASSPGLAGTSGELF
TRBJ1-4	NA	TRBV2	ASERGASNEKLF
TRBJ1-1	NA	TRBV29-1	SVEVADGTEAF
TRBJ1-2	NA	TRBV20-1	SASPTTLGRGGYT
TRBJ2-1	NA	TRBV27	ASSLSGDEQF
TRBJ2-5	NA	TRBV12-3/TRBV12-4	ASISDMGETQY
TRBJ2-7	NA	TRBV18	ASSPRGTYEQY
TRBJ1-2	NA	TRBV7-2	ASTLDKQYYGYT
TRBJ1-1	TRBD1	TRBV13	ASSSYRGFTEAF
TRBJ2-1	TRBD2	TRBV4-1	ASSHVSGGGYNEQF
TRBJ2-1	NA	TRBV10-2	ASSEVWGYDNEQF
TRBJ2-1	NA	TRBV4-1	ASSQQQGLMSSYNEQF
TRBJ2-1	NA	TRBV5-8	ARTLGTTVYNEQF
TRBJ1-4	NA	TRBV19	ASSMGVAPEKLF
TRBJ2-2	NA	TRBV2	ASSEALGGVGTGELF
TRBJ1-6	TRBD1	TRBV19	ASSPRDRGYNSPLH
TRBJ2-3	NA	TRBV10-3	ATIDSNSDTQY
TRBJ2-7	TRBD1	TRBV12-3/TRBV12-4	ASSFDRGWEQY
TRBJ1-2	NA	TRBV3-1/TRBV3-2	ASSLTENYGYT
TRBJ2-5	TRBD1	TRBV2	ASSEVHRGYQETQY
TRBJ1-5	NA	TRBV7-9	ASTSDAPQPQH
TRBJ2-7	TRBD1	TRBV28	ASSPLPGTGGPSSYEQY
TRBJ1-4	NA	TRBV6-5	ASSYSGGRGNEKLF
TRBJ2-3	TRBD2	TRBV3-1/TRBV3-2	ASSLTSGGARSTDTQY
TRBJ1-2	NA	TRBV5-6	ACCSGAYGGYGYT
TRBJ2-1	NA	TRBV9	ASSVGDAPYNEQF
TRBJ2-7	NA	TRBV27	ASRDAYEQY
TRBJ2-7	TRBD1	TRBV10-3	AISTGGWNEQY
TRBJ2-3	NA	TRBV19	ASSIDPPGGITDTQY
TRBJ2-6	TRBD2	TRBV5-4	ASSETGGQTGANVLT
TRBJ2-7	TRBD1	TRBV5-4	ASSWTGTYEQY
TRBJ1-3	TRBD1	TRBV9	ASSTLGGGDGNTIY
TRBJ2-5	NA	TRBV7-2	ASSKTRVQETQY
TRBJ2-4	NA	TRBV28	ASSFNREATY
TRBJ2-7	NA	TRBV12-3/TRBV12-4	ASSFGTEYEQY
TRBJ2-5	TRBD2	TRBV6-2/TRBV6-3	ASSGGLAGETQY
TRBJ2-5	NA	TRBV28	ASVDSQETQY
TRBJ2-3	TRBD2	TRBV3-1/TRBV3-2	ASSLQLLTSGFTDTQY
TRBJ2-1	TRBD2	TRBV7-9	ASSSPTSGSYNEQF
TRBJ1-1	NA	TRBV28	ASKPPRGANTEAF
TRBJ2-7	TRBD1	TRBV4-3	ASSQGTGGVYEQY
TRBJ2-2	NA	TRBV19	ASSMDGLNTGELF
TRBJ1-2	NA	TRBV29-1	SVEGNLYGYT
TRBJ2-2	TRBD2	TRBV24-1	ATSLAGTGELF
TRBJ2-1	TRBD1	TRBV4-3	ASSQNRGHNEQF